The rows below give T cell receptor beta chains drawn from one sample of a study of CD8+CD57+ T cells in acquired aplastic anemia. TCRdb ran MiXCR on the reads and lists one entry per CDR3 protein. The sample lists about 180,000 distinct CDR3 sequences, just over 45% occurring once. The sequencing input was sorted CD4+, CD8+, or CD8+CD57+ T cells (not recorded which) from PBMCs. These receptors all stem from a human donor in good health. The CDR3 runs from the conserved cysteine through the conserved F or W. A D gene is named only where the DNA matches it firmly. Size tells how often a clone was seen (once, few, many) or the class of an expanded clone, and some rows leave it out.

V gene: TRBV6-1
D gene: TRBD1
J gene: TRBJ1-3
clone size: .
CDR3 protein: CASSERDRVAGNTIYF
CDR3 DNA: TGTGCCAGCAGTGAAAGGGACAGGGTTGCTGGAAACACCATATATTTT

V gene: TRBV18
D gene: TRBD2
J gene: TRBJ2-7
clone size: many
CDR3 protein: CASTGLAGVEQYF
CDR3 DNA: TGTGCCAGCACCGGACTAGCGGGAGTCGAGCAGTACTTC

V gene: TRBV14
D gene: TRBD1
J gene: TRBJ2-3
clone size: .
CDR3 protein: CASSGAGGPKGGESYTQYF
CDR3 DNA: TGTGCCAGCAGCGGGGCAGGGGGCCCGAAAGGTGGGGAGAGCTATACGCAGTATTTT

V gene: TRBV5-1
D gene: .
J gene: TRBJ2-7
clone size: .
CDR3 protein: CASTPGRTGGAYEQYF
CDR3 DNA: TGCGCCAGCACCCCGGGGCGCACAGGGGGGGCTTACGAGCAGTACTTC

V gene: TRBV30
D gene: .
J gene: TRBJ2-7
clone size: .
CDR3 protein: CAWSRQISYEQYF
CDR3 DNA: TGTGCCTGGAGTAGACAGATCTCCTACGAGCAGTACTTC

V gene: TRBV7-9
D gene: .
J gene: TRBJ1-6
clone size: .
CDR3 protein: CASSLEGSPLHF
CDR3 DNA: TGTGCCAGCAGCCTAGAGGGGTCACCCCTCCACTTT

V gene: TRBV7-6
D gene: .
J gene: TRBJ2-3
clone size: many
CDR3 protein: CASSWVTDTQYF
CDR3 DNA: TGTGCCAGCAGCTGGGTAACAGATACGCAGTATTTT

V gene: TRBV5-1
D gene: .
J gene: TRBJ2-2
clone size: many
CDR3 protein: CASSLVGYANTGELFF
CDR3 DNA: TGCGCCAGCAGCTTGGTCGGGTACGCGAACACCGGGGAGCTGTTTTTT

V gene: TRBV11-1
D gene: .
J gene: TRBJ1-2
clone size: many
CDR3 protein: CASSLGGTAAYNYGYTF
CDR3 DNA: TGTGCCAGCAGCTTAGGCGGGACCGCGGCCTACAACTATGGCTACACCTTC

V gene: TRBV19
D gene: TRBD2
J gene: TRBJ2-1
clone size: once
CDR3 protein: CASVTSGFDNEQFF
CDR3 DNA: TGTGCCAGTGTAACTAGCGGGTTTGATAATGAGCAGTTCTTC

V gene: TRBV7-9
D gene: TRBD2
J gene: TRBJ2-2
clone size: many
CDR3 protein: CASSPTSGGYTGELFF
CDR3 DNA: TGTGCCAGCAGTCCGACTAGCGGGGGATACACCGGGGAGCTGTTTTTT

V gene: TRBV20-1
D gene: .
J gene: TRBJ2-1
clone size: many
CDR3 protein: CSAIQGTHYNEQFF
CDR3 DNA: TGCAGTGCCATCCAGGGGACCCACTACAATGAGCAGTTCTTC

V gene: TRBV20-1
D gene: TRBD2
J gene: TRBJ2-7
clone size: .
CDR3 protein: CSARVTSGRRSYEQYF
CDR3 DNA: TGCAGTGCTAGAGTTACTAGCGGGAGGAGGTCCTACGAGCAGTACTTC

V gene: TRBV29-1
D gene: TRBD2
J gene: TRBJ2-1
clone size: .
CDR3 protein: CSVAGGGYNEQFF
CDR3 DNA: TGCAGCGTTGCCGGGGGGGGGTACAATGAGCAGTTCTTC

V gene: TRBV29-1
D gene: .
J gene: TRBJ2-5
clone size: many
CDR3 protein: CSALTQRRETQYF
CDR3 DNA: TGCAGCGCTCTGACCCAAAGGAGGGAGACCCAGTACTTC

V gene: TRBV7-9
D gene: .
J gene: TRBJ1-6
clone size: .
CDR3 protein: CASSPGQYSPLHF
CDR3 DNA: TGTGCCAGCAGCCCAGGACAGTATTCACCCCTCCACTTT

V gene: TRBV24-1
D gene: TRBD1
J gene: TRBJ2-1
clone size: once
CDR3 protein: CATSETGVYDEQFF
CDR3 DNA: TGTGCCACCAGTGAAACAGGGGTCTACGATGAGCAGTTCTTC

V gene: TRBV10-3
D gene: .
J gene: TRBJ2-7
clone size: once
CDR3 protein: CANEGLWEQYF
CDR3 DNA: TGTGCCAATGAGGGGCTCTGGGAGCAGTACTTC

V gene: TRBV19
D gene: TRBD1
J gene: TRBJ2-5
clone size: many
CDR3 protein: CASSIPGTGQETQYF
CDR3 DNA: TGTGCCAGTAGTATCCCCGGGACAGGGCAAGAGACCCAGTACTTC

V gene: TRBV14
D gene: TRBD2
J gene: TRBJ2-1
clone size: few
CDR3 protein: CASSPLSGTSGPDEQFF
CDR3 DNA: TGTGCCAGCAGCCCCCTATCCGGGACTAGCGGGCCTGATGAGCAGTTCTTC

V gene: TRBV29-1
D gene: .
J gene: TRBJ2-3
clone size: many
CDR3 protein: CSVEGRLTDTQYF
CDR3 DNA: TGCAGCGTTGAAGGGAGGCTCACAGATACGCAGTATTTT

V gene: TRBV20-1
D gene: .
J gene: TRBJ1-2
clone size: .
CDR3 protein: CSASLSKMPNYGYTF
CDR3 DNA: TGCAGTGCTAGTCTCTCGAAGATGCCTAACTATGGCTACACCTTC

V gene: TRBV10-3
D gene: TRBD1
J gene: TRBJ2-7
clone size: .
CDR3 protein: CAISDPGRDRPYEQYF
CDR3 DNA: TGTGCCATCAGTGACCCCGGACGGGACAGGCCCTACGAGCAGTACTTC

V gene: TRBV7-9
D gene: .
J gene: TRBJ1-2
clone size: few
CDR3 protein: CASSLEARGYTF
CDR3 DNA: TGTGCCAGCAGCTTAGAAGCACGTGGCTACACCTTC

V gene: TRBV12-3/TRBV12-4
D gene: .
J gene: TRBJ2-6
clone size: few
CDR3 protein: CASSLYGEAGANVLTF
CDR3 DNA: TGTGCCAGCAGTTTATATGGGGAAGCTGGGGCCAACGTCCTGACTTTC

V gene: TRBV11-2
D gene: .
J gene: TRBJ2-6
clone size: .
CDR3 protein: CASSLDLLGRSTVANVLTF
CDR3 DNA: TGTGCCAGCAGCTTAGATCTATTGGGGCGATCGACTGTGGCCAACGTCCTGACTTTC

V gene: TRBV12-3/TRBV12-4
D gene: TRBD1
J gene: TRBJ1-4
clone size: many
CDR3 protein: CASSPQGTGVGEKLFF
CDR3 DNA: TGTGCCAGCAGTCCACAGGGGACAGGGGTAGGAGAAAAACTGTTTTTT

V gene: TRBV19
D gene: TRBD1
J gene: TRBJ1-2
clone size: many
CDR3 protein: CASSITGQELQYGYTF
CDR3 DNA: TGTGCCAGTAGTATCACCGGACAGGAACTACAGTATGGCTACACCTTC

V gene: TRBV12-3/TRBV12-4
D gene: .
J gene: TRBJ2-5
clone size: .
CDR3 protein: CASSGQIEETQYF
CDR3 DNA: TGTGCCAGCAGTGGGCAGATTGAAGAGACCCAGTACTTC

V gene: TRBV7-2
D gene: .
J gene: TRBJ2-7
clone size: .
CDR3 protein: CASSLRGASYEQYF
CDR3 DNA: TGTGCCAGCAGCTTACGGGGAGCGTCTTACGAGCAGTACTTC

V gene: TRBV4-3
D gene: TRBD1
J gene: TRBJ1-4
clone size: .
CDR3 protein: CASSQRDRGNEKLFF
CDR3 DNA: TGCGCCAGCAGCCAGCGGGACAGGGGGAATGAAAAACTGTTTTTT

V gene: TRBV10-2
D gene: TRBD1
J gene: TRBJ2-5
clone size: .
CDR3 protein: CASTRGQDYQETQYF
CDR3 DNA: TGCGCCAGCACCAGAGGACAGGACTACCAAGAGACCCAGTACTTC

V gene: TRBV7-3
D gene: .
J gene: TRBJ1-1
clone size: .
CDR3 protein: CASTQVNTEAFF
CDR3 DNA: TGTGCCAGTACTCAGGTGAACACTGAAGCTTTCTTT

V gene: TRBV4-1
D gene: TRBD1
J gene: TRBJ1-6
clone size: many
CDR3 protein: CASSQEGTGVRSPLHF
CDR3 DNA: TGCGCCAGCAGCCAAGAAGGGACAGGGGTAAGGTCACCCCTCCACTTT

V gene: TRBV5-6
D gene: TRBD1
J gene: TRBJ2-7
clone size: .
CDR3 protein: CASSLGQGLAYEQYF
CDR3 DNA: TGTGCCAGCAGCCTCGGACAGGGACTGGCCTACGAGCAGTACTTC

V gene: TRBV20-1
D gene: .
J gene: TRBJ2-5
clone size: many
CDR3 protein: CSVLSGQETQYF
CDR3 DNA: TGCAGTGTTCTTAGCGGACAAGAGACCCAGTACTTC

V gene: TRBV5-5
D gene: .
J gene: TRBJ1-4
clone size: .
CDR3 protein: CASSSGQNEKLFF
CDR3 DNA: TGTGCCAGCAGCTCCGGACAGAATGAAAAACTGTTTTTT

V gene: TRBV19
D gene: TRBD2
J gene: TRBJ2-7
clone size: .
CDR3 protein: CASSIVSGDSYEQYF
CDR3 DNA: TGTGCCAGTAGTATCGTTAGCGGGGACTCCTACGAGCAGTACTTC

V gene: TRBV2
D gene: .
J gene: TRBJ2-7
clone size: .
CDR3 protein: CASSEDPYEQYF
CDR3 DNA: TGTGCCAGCAGTGAGGATCCCTACGAGCAGTACTTC

V gene: TRBV20-1
D gene: TRBD1
J gene: TRBJ1-4
clone size: many
CDR3 protein: CSAADRSSEKLFF
CDR3 DNA: TGCAGTGCAGCGGACAGGAGCTCTGAAAAACTGTTTTTT

V gene: TRBV28
D gene: TRBD1
J gene: TRBJ2-1
clone size: .
CDR3 protein: CASRDGTGGLNEQFF
CDR3 DNA: TGTGCCAGCAGAGACGGGACAGGGGGCCTCAATGAGCAGTTCTTC

V gene: TRBV18
D gene: .
J gene: TRBJ1-1
clone size: .
CDR3 protein: CASSRTDSSMNTEAFF
CDR3 DNA: TGTGCCAGCTCACGTACCGACAGTTCCATGAACACTGAAGCTTTCTTT

V gene: TRBV19
D gene: TRBD2
J gene: TRBJ2-1
clone size: few
CDR3 protein: CASRLAGTYNEQFF
CDR3 DNA: TGTGCCAGTAGACTAGCGGGTACCTACAATGAGCAGTTCTTC

V gene: TRBV10-3
D gene: .
J gene: TRBJ1-3
clone size: once
CDR3 protein: CGPGRLCSGNTIYF
CDR3 DNA: TGTGGCCCTGGGAGGCTGTGCTCTGGAAACACCATATATTTT

V gene: TRBV7-6
D gene: .
J gene: TRBJ2-2
clone size: .
CDR3 protein: CASSPRANTNTGELFF
CDR3 DNA: TGTGCCAGCAGCCCGAGGGCCAATACGAACACCGGGGAGCTGTTTTTT

V gene: TRBV6-2/TRBV6-3
D gene: .
J gene: TRBJ2-6
clone size: .
CDR3 protein: CASSYSKGSYSEANVLTF
CDR3 DNA: TGTGCCAGCAGTTACTCGAAAGGCAGCTACTCTGAGGCCAACGTCCTGACTTTC